One sample yielded the 20 T cell receptor beta chains listed below, sequenced in a study of cytomegalovirus exposure and HLA in healthy donors. Assay: immunoSEQ multiplex PCR; the TCRdb copy retains only in-frame clones and omits some. The profile shows roughly 250,000 clones, about 86% of them singletons. The source material was PBMCs. These receptors were obtained from a man between 18 and 35 years old in good health and CMV-seronegative.

The chain is built from TRBV7-9 and TRBJ2-5; the match to TRBD2 covers 7 bases. Per the germline V gene, CDR1 is SEHNR and CDR2 is FQNEAQ (reference sequence). The CDR3 has 16 residues. Unmatched junction bases numbered 11, after V lost 5 bases and J lost 2 bases. In nucleotides, the CDR3 is TGTGCCAGCAGCCCCCGTCAGCGGGACTCTCAAGAGACCCAGTACTTC. Protein product: CASSPRQRDSQETQYF.

The chain employs TRBV7-2 and TRBJ2-7; D is perhaps TRBD2 (6 bases). The ends were cut back, 3 bases at V and 2 bases at J, with 8 bases in the middle. CDR1 is SGHTA and CDR2 is FQGNSA in the germline V gene. This CDR3 has 13 amino acids. CDR3 bases: TGTGCCAGCAGCTTCGGGGGAACCTACGAGCAGTACTTC. This codes for CASSFGGTYEQYF. Variable domain in full (rest from reference TRBV7-2 and TRBJ2-7): GAGVSQSPSNKVTEKGKDVELRCDPISGHTALYWYRQSLGQGLEFLIYFQGNSAPDKSGLPSDRFSAERTGGSVSTLTIQRTQQEDSAVYLCASSFGGTYEQYFGPGTRLTVT.

Only a few counts were recorded for this clone. The rearrangement joins TRBV7-9 to TRBJ1-5; D ambiguous. The CDR3 covers 13 residues. Germline loops: CDR1 SEHNR, CDR2 FQNEAQ (reference sequence). V dropped 1 base and J dropped 7 bases, with 8 bases sitting between them. For the CDR3, the DNA is TGTGCCAGCAGCTTAGGCCGGGAACAGCCCCAGCATTTT. Its translation is CASSLGREQPQHF.

The V and J genes are TRBV18 and TRBJ1-2, with TRBD1 identical over 7 bases. Looked up from germline, CDR1 is KGHSH and CDR2 is LQKENI. After removal of 4 bases from V and 0 bases from J, the junction contained 11 bases not matched to a gene. The CDR3 loop spans 17 amino acids. The CDR3 region has the DNA TGTGCCAGCTCACGTCCCCCCGAAGGGACAGCTAACTATGGCTACACCTTC. As protein: CASSRPPEGTANYGYTF.

The chain links TRBV27 to TRBJ2-1; 8 bases agree with TRBD2. This CDR3 comprises 13 residues. The ends lost 3 bases at V and 14 bases at J; junction bases unmatched: 9. Germline V gene lookup returns CDR1 MNHEY and CDR2 SMNVEV (reference sequence). The CDR3 bases are TGTGCCAGCAGTTTCTCCAGGACTAGCTTTGAGTTCTTC. The encoded protein is CASSFSRTSFEFF.

The gene calls are TRBV7-2 and TRBJ1-2, with D perhaps TRBD1 (6 bases). V lost 1 base, J lost 3 bases, and 9 bases lay in between. Germline V gene data show CDR1 as SGHTA and CDR2 as FQGNSA. The CDR3 spans 14 residues. DNA for the CDR3: TGTGCCAGCAGCTTAGTTTCAGGGGACTATGGCTACACCTTC. Amino acids: CASSLVSGDYGYTF.

The CDR3 sequence: CASSAARDSPLHF. CDR3 nucleotide sequence: TGTGCCAGCAGCGCGGCCAGGGATTCACCCCTCCACTTT. The chain couples TRBV9 to TRBJ1-6, with a weak D call TRBD1 (5 bases). V was shortened by 3 bases and J by 8 bases, with 9 bases between the two germline ends. Per the germline V gene, CDR1 is SGDLS and CDR2 is YYNGEE. The CDR3 has 13 residues.

The chain combines TRBV5-4 with TRBJ2-7, with 8 bases lining up with TRBD2. Losses at the gene ends were 4 bases for V and 6 bases for J; bases not matched to a gene: 9. The CDR3 consists of 14 residues. CDR1 SGHNT and CDR2 YYREEE come from the germline V gene (reference sequence). CDR3: CASSRSSGISEQYF. In nucleotides, the CDR3 is TGTGCCAGCAGCCGGAGTAGCGGGATCTCCGAGCAGTACTTC.

The V and J genes are TRBV27 and TRBJ1-2; D may be TRBD1 (6 bases). Trimming took off 6 bases at V and 8 bases at J, with 13 bases between the two ends. The germline gives CDR1 MNHEY, CDR2 SMNVEV (reference sequence). The CDR3 contains 12 residues. The CDR3 nucleotides read TGTGCCAGCAGGGGGGCGGATCGGGGCTACACCTTC. Amino acids: CASRGADRGYTF.

The CDR3 sequence is CASSYGTGGPDGYTF. The CDR3 nucleotides are TGTGCCAGCAGCTACGGGACAGGGGGCCCCGATGGCTACACCTTC. This chain links TRBV7-9 with TRBJ1-2; the match to TRBD1 covers 12 bases. V lost 4 bases and J lost 6; bases outside the gene matches: 6. CDR1 and CDR2 (germline): SEHNR, FQNEAQ (reference sequence). The CDR3 sequence is 15 residues long.

The chain employs TRBV14 and TRBJ2-7, with D tentatively TRBD2 (5 bases). Germline lookup yields CDR1 SGHDN and CDR2 FVKESK. The CDR3 consists of 13 residues. The germline V and J ends were trimmed by 4 bases and 4 bases, with 11 bases remaining between them. The CDR3 spells CASSLLSGYEQYF. DNA of the CDR3: TGTGCCAGCAGCCTACTCTCGGGGTACGAGCAGTACTTC.

The chain uses TRBV4-1 and TRBJ2-3; TRBD2 matches 8 bases. V dropped 2 bases and J dropped 2; count of bases not matched to a gene: 18. This CDR3 has 20 residues. Germline assignment: CDR1 MGHRA and CDR2 YSYEKL. The CDR3, as DNA: TGCGCCAGCAGCCAACTTAGACTAGCGAATTATCTACCCCTCACAGATACGCAGTATTTT. The encoded protein is CASSQLRLANYLPLTDTQYF.

The chain carries TRBV4-3 and TRBJ1-2; D possibly corresponds to TRBD1 (5 bases). V dropped 4 bases and J dropped 6 bases, with 12 bases sitting between them. The CDR3 runs to 13 residues. Germline V gene data show CDR1 as LGHNA and CDR2 as YSLEER. The CDR3 coding sequence is TGCGCCAGCAGCCCGTTATCGGGGGATGGCTACACCTTC. Amino acids: CASSPLSGDGYTF.

The chain combines TRBV27 with TRBJ1-2; D is perhaps TRBD1 (6 bases). V lost 3 bases and J 8 bases, leaving 25 bases between the germline ends. The CDR3 is made up of 17 amino acids. CDR1 and CDR2 (germline): MNHEY, SMNVEV (reference sequence). CDR3 in amino acids: CASSFGLRGGVVWGYTF. In DNA, the CDR3 is TGTGCCAGCAGTTTTGGACTCAGGGGAGGGGTGGTTTGGGGCTACACCTTC.

This rearrangement joins TRBV13 to TRBJ2-3; 10 bases align to TRBD1. Per the germline V gene, CDR1 is PRHDT and CDR2 is FYEKMQ (reference sequence). The CDR3 sequence is 16 residues long. Trimming took 5 bases from V and 6 from J; bases not matched to a gene: 11. DNA of the CDR3: TGTGCCAGCAGCCCCCTGGGACAGGGGTTAAGGGATACGCAGTATTTT. It translates to CASSPLGQGLRDTQYF. Supplemented by reference TRBV13 and TRBJ2-3, the full variable domain reads AAGVIQSPRHLIKEKRETATLKCYPIPRHDTVYWYQQGPGQDPQFLISFYEKMQSDKGSIPDRFSAQQFSDYHSELNMSSLELGDSALYFCASSPLGQGLRDTQYFGPGTRLTVL.

This chain uses TRBV6-5 with TRBJ2-2, with D possibly matching TRBD1 (6 bases). This CDR3 region has 14 residues. CDR1 is MNHEY, CDR2 SVGAGI, per germline. Deletions cut 6 bases from V and 3 bases from J, with 11 bases between. The chain's CDR3 is CASSGTPYTGELFF. The CDR3 nucleotides are TGTGCCAGCAGCGGGACACCCTACACCGGGGAGCTGTTTTTT.

The chain uses TRBV30 and TRBJ1-4, with D maybe TRBD1 (6 bases). The V gene lost 3 bases and the J gene lost 1 base, with 12 bases spanning the gap. Germline-derived CDR1 and CDR2 are GTSNPN and SVGIG (reference sequence). The CDR3 covers 15 residues. In nucleotides, the CDR3 is TGTGCCTGGAGACAGGGAATGGGAACTAATGAAAAACTGTTTTTT. It is translated as CAWRQGMGTNEKLFF.

The J gene is TRBJ2-7, the V gene TRBV27, with D possibly TRBD2 on 5 matching bases. Trimming removed 3 bases from V and 6 bases from J, with 15 bases in between. Germline V gives CDR1 MNHEY, CDR2 SMNVEV (reference sequence). The CDR3 sequence is 14 residues long. The DNA for the CDR3 is TGTGCCAGCAGTTTTAACCCCTCTCGGGGCGAGCAGTACTTC. Residues: CASSFNPSRGEQYF.

This chain links TRBV4-2 with TRBJ2-7, with TRBD1 matching 7 bases. CDR1 LGHNA and CDR2 YNFKEQ come from the germline V gene. J was trimmed by 5 bases and V by 0 bases; bases with no gene match: 19. CDR3 length: 19 residues. CDR3 bases: TGTGCCAGCAGCCAAGATTCTTTGTGGATAGGGACAGAGGGGGACGAGCAGTACTTC. Encoded protein: CASSQDSLWIGTEGDEQYF.

This chain joins TRBV5-1 and TRBJ2-3; the D gene is possibly TRBD2 (5 bases). Trimming cost V 0 bases and J 8 bases, with 7 bases left between them. Germline V CDR1 and CDR2: SGHRS, YFSETQ. The CDR3 has 12 amino acids. The CDR3 reads CASSLERGTQYF. CDR3 nucleotides: TGCGCCAGCAGCTTGGAACGGGGTACGCAGTATTTT.